This is a list of T cell receptor beta chains from one sample in a study of blood T cell repertoires in COVID-19. Only in-frame clones appear in the TCRdb table, and some are missing; sequencing was by immunoSEQ multiplex PCR. This sample carries 150,000 to 200,000 clones, roughly four fifths of them seen once, and the ten largest clones take 20% to 25%. The sample was peripheral blood. The receptors here all came from a woman of 80 years or more with acute or convalescent COVID-19. Both conserved end residues are part of each CDR3.

CASSQGDIAGGFQETQYF	TRBV4-2
CASSFPRGQTSNYGYTF	TRBV19
CASSPRAGTLYEQYF	TRBV6-5
CASSAPRDGDEQFF	TRBV2
CSVEVWESSYNEQFF	TRBV29-1
CASAVLAGHNEQFF	TRBV6-5
CASSVGQGITNEKLFF	TRBV9
CASSFHRGTGELFF	TRBV5-8
CSVEPQTSFNEQFF	TRBV29-1
CASSLEPNEGTQYF	TRBV5-1
CASSYWPGTSGRPDTGELFF	TRBV6-2/TRBV6-3
CSAEGDSYNEQFF	TRBV29-1
CASSSGGRAGVDTQYF	TRBV5-1
CARQDRRDYTF	TRBV2
CASSFTSGRGRFEQFF	TRBV19
CASSRTGSIGNEQFF	TRBV5-6
CASSAGYGYTF	TRBV25-1
CASSAMIKSPNQPQHF	TRBV9
CASSHRGAETQYF	TRBV3-1/TRBV3-2
CASSLQVSDEQYF	TRBV5-4
CASSRPGPNTIYF	TRBV2
CSVEGFAGLPRNEQFF	TRBV29-1
CASSLEAGGTGELFF	TRBV5-1
CASSLTGTSGYEQYF	TRBV4-2
CASSLVNNNYNEQFF	TRBV7-9
CASSPGVIAGGIHEQFF	TRBV11-3
CASSLRVGGQSAYEQYF	TRBV7-2
CASSWSREGDEQFF	TRBV6-5
CASSESGNGKTQYF	TRBV25-1
CASSQGPRGRYNEQFF	TRBV4-1
CAWSTRTSGRSQYF	TRBV30
CASTLDRVGAEAFF	TRBV19
CASSEMAGGETQYF	TRBV25-1
CASSYAGPRVGNTIYF	TRBV6-6